Presented here are 32 T cell receptor beta chains from one specimen sequenced in a study of regulatory T cells in long-lasting Graves disease. Specified time point: newly diagnosed GD, antithyroid drugs for less than 3 months. Following extraction of RNA from PBMCs, that RNA was used to make the TCR library. iRepertoire HTBI primers and Arm-PCR of CDR3 regions built TCR beta libraries. TCRdb independently ran MiXCR on the multiplex PCR reads; one entry per CDR3 protein. This table has a few hundred thousand distinct CDR3 sequences, around 11% appearing once. These data also featured in a second study, about T cells in Graves' hyperthyroidism and ophthalmopathy.

Sequenced material: peripheral blood mononuclear cells (PBMCs), taken at new diagnosis, from a patient treated with antithyroid drugs. The receptors derive from a woman aged 18-29 years with Graves disease.

The chain employs TRBV28 and TRBJ1-2; tentatively, D is TRBD1 (5 bases). Between the trimmed V and J ends, which lost 5 bases and 6 bases, there was a span of 19 bases. Germline-derived CDR1 and CDR2 are MDHEN and SYDVKM. This CDR3 region has 15 residues. The CDR3 DNA follows: TGTGCCAGCAGTCCCCCAGTTATAGCAGGGAATGGCTACACCTTC. This sequence encodes CASSPPVIAGNGYTF.

This clonotype was detected many times. The rearrangement uses TRBV7-2 and TRBJ2-1, with TRBD2 matching 11 bases. Germline CDR1 is SGHTA and CDR2 is FQGNSA. This CDR3 comprises 16 residues. Unmatched junction bases numbered 10, after V lost 5 bases and J lost 7 bases. The CDR3 spells CASSLRLAGKGNEQFF. CDR3 bases: TGTGCCAGCAGCCTACGACTAGCGGGAAAAGGGAATGAGCAGTTCTTC.

The chain combines TRBV13 with TRBJ1-2, with TRBD1 matching 7 bases. The CDR3 is made up of 13 amino acids. V gave up 5 bases and J gave up 5 bases; unmatched junction bases: 5. The V gene's germline CDR1 is PRHDT and CDR2 FYEKMQ (reference sequence). The DNA of the CDR3 is TGTGCCAGCAGCACAGACAGGGAGTATGGCTACACCTTC. Translation: CASSTDREYGYTF. The full variable domain, in which reference TRBV13 and TRBJ1-2 provide the parts outside the CDR3, is AAGVIQSPRHLIKEKRETATLKCYPIPRHDTVYWYQQGPGQDPQFLISFYEKMQSDKGSIPDRFSAQQFSDYHSELNMSSLELGDSALYFCASSTDREYGYTFGSGTRLTVV.

This clonotype was picked up many times. The CDR3 DNA reads TGTGCCAGCAGATCCGACAGGGCGAACACTGAAGCTTTCTTT. Protein product: CASRSDRANTEAFF. The chain combines TRBV6-1 with TRBJ1-1; the match to TRBD1 covers 7 bases. J was trimmed by 1 base and V by 6 bases; bases with no gene match: 5. The CDR3 consists of 14 residues. Germline V gene data show CDR1 as MNHNS and CDR2 as SASEGT.

This clonotype showed up many times. The gene calls are TRBV11-2 and TRBJ2-7, with TRBD2 identical over 8 bases. This CDR3 has 17 residues. Germline V gene sequence: CDR1 SGHAT, CDR2 FQNNGV. Germline trimming cut 1 base from V and 4 bases from J; bases unmatched to any gene: 12. CDR3 in DNA: TGTGCCAGCAGCTTAGGGGATCCCGTGGGACTAGGATACGAGCAGTACTTC. It encodes CASSLGDPVGLGYEQYF.

This clonotype was seen at least ten times. The V and J genes are TRBV5-1 and TRBJ2-3, with 8 nucleotides matching TRBD2. J lost 4 bases, V lost 0 bases, and 4 bases had no gene match. This CDR3 has 15 amino acids. Germline loops: CDR1 SGHRS, CDR2 YFSETQ. The CDR3 sequence: CASSLAAGGADTQYF. The CDR3 DNA reads as TGCGCCAGCAGCTTGGCCGCGGGGGGAGCAGATACGCAGTATTTT.

This clonotype was counted ten times or more. The rearrangement joins TRBV6-1 to TRBJ2-7, with a tentative D call TRBD2 (6 bases). V was clipped by 6 bases and J by 3 bases, with 18 bases between them. This CDR3 comprises 15 residues. Per germline, CDR1 MNHNS and CDR2 SASEGT. CDR3 DNA sequence: TGTGCCAGCAGGGAACCCGGGTCGGGGGTCTACGAGCAGTACGTC. Translated: CASREPGSGVYEQYV.

This clonotype was found many times. The CDR3 bases are TGCAGTGCTAGCCGCGGGAGAGGGTACGAGCAGTACTTC. This sequence encodes CSASRGRGYEQYF. The chain recombines TRBV20-1 with TRBJ2-7; 7 nucleotides agree with TRBD2. The CDR3 has 13 amino acids. J gave up 4 bases and V 3 bases, and 6 bases lay outside the gene matches. The germline V gene encodes CDR1 DFQATT and CDR2 SNEGSKA (reference sequence).

This clonotype was found many times. The chain employs TRBV20-1 and TRBJ2-7; D remains ambiguous. V was pared by 6 bases and J by 4 bases, with 10 bases between. Per the germline V gene, CDR1 is DFQATT and CDR2 is SNEGSKA (reference sequence). The CDR3 has 11 residues. In nucleotides, the CDR3 is TGCAGTGCAAATACCGAGTACGAGCAGTACTTC. This sequence encodes CSANTEYEQYF.

This clonotype was counted between two and nine times. The chain is built from TRBV11-2 and TRBJ1-2, with D tentatively TRBD1 (5 bases). CDR1 SGHAT and CDR2 FQNNGV come from the germline V gene. V was pared by 3 bases and J by 5 bases, with 10 bases between. There are 13 residues in the CDR3. Here the CDR3 reads CASSLTGAYGYTF. For the CDR3, the DNA is TGTGCCAGCAGCTTGACTGGGGCGTATGGCTACACCTTC.

This clonotype was observed a handful of times. The chain recombines TRBV5-6 with TRBJ2-5, with D possibly TRBD1 on 5 matching bases. The CDR3 has 14 residues. Germline CDR1 and CDR2: SGHDT and YYEEEE. Trimming shortened V by 1 base and J by 7 bases, and 14 bases separated the two germline ends. The CDR3 bases are TGTGCCAGCAGCTTGAACTTGGGAAGGGGGACCCAGTACTTC. Encoded protein: CASSLNLGRGTQYF.

A few counts support this clonotype. The chain is built from TRBV7-9 and TRBJ2-2; no clear D. The CDR3 is 12 residues long. The V gene's germline CDR1 is SEHNR and CDR2 FQNEAQ (reference sequence). With 5 bases removed from V and 10 bases from J, the gap between germline ends came to 11 bases. The CDR3: CASSQGPMELFF. The CDR3 DNA reads TGTGCCAGCAGCCAAGGGCCAATGGAGCTGTTTTTT.

Remarks on this clonotype: A single base separates this from a much larger clone, so it may be a read error. The CDR3 region is CASSYSRTSGGSYEQYF. The CDR3 nucleotides are TGTGCCAGCAGCTACTCCCGGACTAGCGGGGGCTCCTACGAGCAGTACTTC. The chain joins TRBV9 to TRBJ2-7, with TRBD2 identical over 13 bases. J lost 0 bases, V lost 4 bases, and 7 bases had no gene match. The CDR3 has 17 residues. CDR1 is SGDLS and CDR2 is YYNGEE in the germline V gene.

In the case of this clonotype: This may be a read error, as it is one base from a much larger clone. This chain joins TRBV27 and TRBJ1-2; no firm D call. CDR3 length: 14 amino acids. Germline V lookup: CDR1 MNHEY, CDR2 SMNVEV (reference sequence). The CDR3 here is CASSSPTTNYGHTF. For the CDR3, the DNA is TGTGCCAGCAGTTCCCCCACCACTAACTATGGCCACACCTTC.

This chain joins TRBV15 and TRBJ1-3, with 9 bases matching TRBD1. The CDR3 extends over 15 amino acids. Germline V gives CDR1 LNHNV, CDR2 YYDKDF (reference sequence). Unmatched junction bases numbered 6, after V lost 1 base and J lost 8 bases. The CDR3 DNA reads as TGTGCCACCAGCAGAGCGGGACAGGGTATACACACCATATATTTT. Translated, it gives CATSRAGQGIHTIYF.

This clonotype was picked up a small number of times. Its ends do not fully match the called genes, so a read error is possible. The chain uses TRBV28 and TRBJ2-7; no firm D call. CDR3 size: 15 residues. Per germline, CDR1 MDHEN and CDR2 SYDVKM. The CDR3 here is CASSLRLQSPYGQYF. The CDR3 coding sequence is TGTGCCAGCAGTTTAAGGCTGCAGTCTCCCTACGGGCAGTACTTC.

This clonotype has more than one count but fewer than ten. A much larger clone differs by one base, so this may be a read error. The chain links TRBV12-3 or TRBV12-4 to TRBJ2-7, with D perhaps matching TRBD1 or TRBD2 (5 bases each). This CDR3 is 15 amino acids long. The CDR3 nucleotides are TGTGCCAGCAGACCCCACAGGATTAGAGACTACGGGCAGTACTTC. This translates into CASRPHRIRDYGQYF.

This clonotype was observed at least ten times. Sequence at one end of the junction differs from germline and may be a read error. The rearrangement uses TRBV19 and TRBJ1-2, with 7 bases that match TRBD1. The CDR3 spans 13 residues. Germline V gives CDR1 LNHDA, CDR2 SQIVND (reference sequence). The CDR3 spells CASSIVNETGPLF. For the CDR3, the DNA is TGTGCCAGTAGTATCGTCAATGAGACAGGGCCACTCTTC.

There are many counts of this clonotype. V is TRBV7-3 and J is TRBJ2-2, with unresolved D. The CDR3 runs to 19 residues. Germline lookup yields CDR1 SGHTA and CDR2 FQGTGA. Trimming pared 5 bases from V and 9 bases from J, leaving 31 bases between. The CDR3 region has the DNA TGTGCCAGCAGCCCACCACTCCGGAACCGGCCCCCGCGCCTGAGGGAGCTGTTTTTT. It encodes CASSPPLRNRPPRLRELFF.

Points on this clonotype: This could be a read error, since a much larger clone is one nucleotide away. The chain carries TRBV5-4 and TRBJ2-7, with D tentatively TRBD2 (5 bases). The CDR3 consists of 15 residues. Per the germline V gene, CDR1 is SGHNT and CDR2 is YYREEE (reference sequence). Deletions cut 4 bases from V and 2 bases from J, with 16 bases between. The CDR3 region is CASSPVARGTYEQYF. For the CDR3, the DNA is TGTGCCAGCAGCCCGGTAGCGCGAGGAACCTACGAGCAGTACTTC.

In its sample, this clonotype was seen many times. This chain links TRBV7-3 with TRBJ2-1; D uncertain. The V end was cut by 0 bases, the J end by 0 bases, with 6 bases between. This CDR3 comprises 15 residues. CDR1 SGHTA and CDR2 FQGTGA come from the germline V gene. Written as DNA, the CDR3 is TGTGCCAGCAGCTTAACCTATAGCTCCTACAATGAGCAGTTCTTC. Translation: CASSLTYSSYNEQFF. Looking up the rest from reference TRBV7-3 and TRBJ2-1 gives the full variable domain: GAGVSQTPSNKVTEKGKYVELRCDPISGHTALYWYRQSLGQGPEFLIYFQGTGAADDSGLPNDRFFAVRPEGSVSTLKIQRTERGDSAVYLCASSLTYSSYNEQFFGPGTRLTVL.

This clonotype was recorded at least ten times. The V call is TRBV7-2, the J call TRBJ2-1; D is perhaps TRBD2 (5 bases). The CDR3 is 13 residues long. Trimming shortened V by 5 bases and J by 12 bases, and 17 bases separated the two germline ends. Per the germline V gene, CDR1 is SGHTA and CDR2 is FQGNSA. CDR3 DNA sequence: TGTGCCAGCAGCCGGGAATTGGCGCCGCGGCAGTTCTTC. Translating it yields CASSRELAPRQFF.

Note on this clonotype: A read error may explain this, as a much larger clone is one base away. The genes are TRBV5-1 and TRBJ2-1; no clear D gene. The V gene's germline CDR1 is SGHRS and CDR2 YFSETQ. The CDR3 runs to 14 residues. V lost 1 base and J lost 5, with 10 bases in between. The CDR3 protein is CASSLTRLHNEQFF. As DNA, the CDR3 is TGCGCCAGCAGCTTGACCAGGCTACACAATGAGCAGTTCTTC. The entire variable domain, with the rest obtained from reference TRBV5-1 and TRBJ2-1, is as follows: KAGVTQTPRYLIKTRGQQVTLSCSPISGHRSVSWYQQTPGQGLQFLFEYFSETQRNKGNFPGRFSGRQFSNSRSEMNVSTLELGDSALYLCASSLTRLHNEQFFGPGTRLTVL.

This clonotype was counted many times. The chain joins TRBV20-1 to TRBJ1-1; D perhaps matches TRBD1 (5 bases). The ends were cut back, 5 bases at V and 1 base at J, with 11 bases in the middle. Per germline, CDR1 DFQATT and CDR2 SNEGSKA (reference sequence). The CDR3 totals 13 residues. The CDR3 region is CSALSTENTEAFF. The DNA for the CDR3 is TGCAGTGCTTTATCGACAGAGAACACTGAAGCTTTCTTT.

There are many counts of this clonotype. The chain couples TRBV15 to TRBJ2-7; 8 nucleotides line up with TRBD2. The length of the CDR3 is 16 residues. J was trimmed by 1 base and V by 0 bases; bases with no gene match: 5. In germline, CDR1 is LNHNV, CDR2 YYDKDF (reference sequence). Here the CDR3 reads CATSRDFAGGSYEQYF. The CDR3 bases are TGTGCCACCAGCAGAGATTTTGCGGGAGGTTCCTACGAGCAGTACTTC.

The J gene is TRBJ2-1, the V gene TRBV5-1; 11 bases match TRBD2. This CDR3 is 15 amino acids long. Germline V gives CDR1 SGHRS, CDR2 YFSETQ. With V trimmed by 4 bases and J by 6 bases, 6 bases remained unmatched. The CDR3 DNA reads as TGCGCCAGCAGCGTGACTAGCGGGGCCTTCAATGAGCAGTTCTTC. This translates into CASSVTSGAFNEQFF. The entire variable domain, with the rest obtained from reference TRBV5-1 and TRBJ2-1, is as follows: KAGVTQTPRYLIKTRGQQVTLSCSPISGHRSVSWYQQTPGQGLQFLFEYFSETQRNKGNFPGRFSGRQFSNSRSEMNVSTLELGDSALYLCASSVTSGAFNEQFFGPGTRLTVL.

This clonotype is a singleton in its sample. The chain carries TRBV6-2 or TRBV6-3 and TRBJ1-1; a weak D match, TRBD1 (6 bases). V lost 6 bases and J lost 2, with 10 bases in between. Per germline, CDR1 MNHEY and CDR2 SVGEGT. The CDR3 loop spans 13 amino acids. This CDR3 is CASRNRANTEAFF. CDR3 in DNA: TGTGCCAGCAGGAACAGGGCCAACACTGAAGCTTTCTTT.

The chain is built from TRBV5-1 and TRBJ2-1; 7 bases are shared with TRBD1. The CDR3 has 15 residues. Trimming at V came to 4 bases and at J to 5 bases, leaving 9 bases not matched to a gene. Germline V gene data show CDR1 as SGHRS and CDR2 as YFSETQ. This CDR3 is CASSGGRTGNNEQFF. CDR3 in DNA: TGCGCCAGCAGCGGTGGCAGGACAGGCAACAATGAGCAGTTCTTC.

The genes are TRBV3-1 and TRBJ1-1; D gene ambiguous. Trimming left V 0 bases short and J 1 base short, with 15 bases between. Germline lookup yields CDR1 LGHDT and CDR2 YNNKEL (reference sequence). CDR3 size: 17 residues. CDR3 protein: CASSQDWRPGTNTEAFF. For the CDR3, the DNA is TGTGCCAGCAGCCAAGATTGGCGCCCAGGTACGAACACTGAAGCTTTCTTT.

This clonotype was seen repeatedly, ten times or more. The gene calls are TRBV7-2 and TRBJ2-3, with no clear D. The CDR3 has 12 residues. The germline CDR1 and CDR2 sequences are SGHTA and FQGNSA. Trimming removed 5 bases from V and 9 bases from J, with 12 bases in between. The CDR3 sequence: CASSLPLGTQYF. Here the CDR3 DNA reads TGTGCCAGCAGCCTTCCCCTAGGAACGCAGTATTTT.

This clonotype was recorded at least ten times. V is TRBV12-3 or TRBV12-4 and J is TRBJ2-6; TRBD2 matches at 7 bases. Losses at the gene ends were 1 base for V and 0 bases for J; bases not matched to a gene: 12. This CDR3 contains 20 residues. The CDR3 region has the DNA TGTGCCAGCAGTTTAGATTTGTTGGGGAGCGGGGCCTCTGGGGCCAACGTCCTGACTTTC. Translation: CASSLDLLGSGASGANVLTF.

This clonotype has a count of ten or more. This chain links TRBV5-5 with TRBJ1-6; D is ambiguous. Germline loops: CDR1 SGHKS, CDR2 YYEKEE (reference sequence). CDR3 length: 13 residues. The V end lost 6 bases, the J end lost 7 bases, and 11 bases lay between the germline ends. CDR3 DNA sequence: TGTGCCAGCACCCGGGAGCTGAATTCACCCCTCCACTTT. Its protein product is CASTRELNSPLHF.